This T cell receptor beta chain was profiled in a study of identical twins. V gave up 2 bases and J gave up 8 bases; unmatched junction bases: 9. Germline CDR1 DFQATT, CDR2 SNEGSKA (reference sequence). The CDR3 is 14 residues long. This clonotype was recorded at least ten times. The antigen remains undetermined. Study-wide results and caveats: Partly confounded zero-insertion analyses could result from invariant MAIT and iNKT cells. For cord blood, abundant beta clonotypes had fewer insertions, unlike memory repertoires, which showed none.

Each donor was a healthy Caucasian. TCRdb ran MiXCR on the 5' RACE reads and lists one entry per CDR3 protein. The sample carries around 500,000 distinct CDR3 sequences, 12% to 15% recorded once. These sequences were also reported in another study, on yellow fever vaccine responses in identical twins. That work contributes: The authors reported partly convergent, partly personalized vaccine responses in identical twins.

This TCR derives from a woman aged 18-35 years in good health. Sequences were obtained from CD4+ T cells sorted from blood. The chain links TRBV20-1 to TRBJ2-3, with TRBD2 matching 8 bases. The CDR3 nucleotides read TGCAGTGCTAGACTCCCAGCGGGGGAGGGTACGCAGTATTTT. Residues: CSARLPAGEGTQYF.